Listed here is a single TCR beta chain. This entry belongs to a study of blood T cell repertoires in COVID-19. TCRdb keeps only in-frame clones here, not all; method: immunoSEQ multiplex PCR. The top ten hold around 3% of the sample, which has roughly 170,000 clones, 74% seen once. This CDR3 has 16 amino acids. Losses at the gene ends were 4 bases for V and 2 bases for J; bases not matched to a gene: 9. Germline V gene lookup returns CDR1 SGHRS and CDR2 YFSETQ. V and J are TRBV5-1 and TRBJ2-5; 9 nucleotides agree with TRBD1. Sequenced material: peripheral blood. This TCR came from a woman aged 80 or over with acute or convalescent COVID-19. The CDR3 loop is CASSAQGASLQETQYF. The CDR3 nucleotides are TGCGCCAGCAGCGCACAGGGGGCGTCGCTGCAAGAGACCCAGTACTTC.